These T cell receptor beta chains were read from a single sample in a study of identical twins. TCRdb reprocessed the 5' RACE reads via MiXCR and lists one record per CDR3 protein. The sample shows roughly 540,000 distinct CDR3 sequences, less than 25% of them seen only once. The sample also formed part of further work on T cells expressing NK-cell markers.

Sequencing was carried out using CD4+ T cells sorted from blood. All receptors come from a woman aged 18 to 35 in good health. Both conserved end residues are part of each CDR3. D genes are given only for firm matches. Size is omitted from some rows. Given values are once, few, many or a class for expanded clones.

d_call	j_call	v_call	clone_size	cdr3_aa	cdr3_nt
TRBD2	TRBJ2-2	TRBV12-3/TRBV12-4	-	CASRTSGRPGELFF	TGTGCCAGCAGGACTAGCGGGAGACCCGGGGAGCTGTTTTTT
TRBD1	TRBJ2-3	TRBV20-1	few	CSARDGSWTGLSTDTQYF	TGCAGTGCTAGAGATGGGTCGTGGACAGGCCTTAGCACAGATACGCAGTATTTT
-	TRBJ2-2	TRBV7-2	few	CASSTGSNTGELFF	TGTGCCAGTAGCACAGGGTCAAACACCGGGGAGCTGTTTTTT
TRBD1	TRBJ2-7	TRBV6-1	-	CASRDRPSYEQYF	TGTGCCAGCAGGGACAGGCCGTCCTACGAGCAGTACTTC
-	TRBJ1-6	TRBV7-9	few	CASSLQDSPLHF	TGTGCCAGCAGCTTGCAGGACTCACCCCTCCACTTT
TRBD1	TRBJ2-7	TRBV5-1	-	CASSMRGQIYEQYF	TGCGCCAGCAGCATGAGGGGACAGATCTACGAGCAGTACTTC
-	TRBJ1-1	TRBV12-3/TRBV12-4	few	CASSLWSLGAEAFF	TGTGCCAGCAGTTTATGGTCGTTGGGGGCTGAAGCTTTCTTT
-	TRBJ2-5	TRBV20-1	few	CSARREETQYF	TGCAGTGCTCGGAGGGAAGAGACCCAGTACTTC
-	TRBJ2-2	TRBV6-5	few	CASSYSQRTGELFF	TGTGCCAGCAGTTACTCCCAAAGGACCGGGGAGCTGTTTTTT
TRBD2	TRBJ2-7	TRBV5-1	many	CASSFTSGGSYEQYF	TGCGCCAGCAGCTTCACTAGCGGGGGTTCCTACGAGCAGTACTTC
-	TRBJ2-2	TRBV10-3	-	CAIRTGLNTGELFF	TGTGCCATCCGCACCGGGCTTAACACCGGGGAGCTGTTTTTT
-	TRBJ1-5	TRBV25-1	-	CASSDDRNSNQPQHF	TGTGCCAGCAGTGATGACAGAAATAGCAATCAGCCCCAGCATTTT
TRBD1	TRBJ1-6	TRBV6-1	-	CASSGQGNNSPLHF	TGTGCCAGCAGTGGACAGGGGAATAATTCACCCCTCCACTTT
TRBD2	TRBJ2-5	TRBV5-1	-	CASSGFIAGGPETQYF	TGCGCCAGCAGTGGATTTATAGCGGGAGGGCCAGAGACCCAGTACTTC
-	TRBJ2-7	TRBV20-1	few	CSARDSAGGSGEQYF	TGCAGTGCTAGAGATAGCGCGGGCGGGTCTGGCGAGCAGTACTTC
-	TRBJ2-5	TRBV5-8	-	CAQAQRSGRETQYF	TGTGCCCAGGCCCAGAGAAGCGGCCGAGAGACCCAGTACTTC
-	TRBJ2-1	TRBV20-1	-	CSANIASLGVNEQFF	TGCAGTGCAAATATAGCTTCCCTGGGTGTCAATGAGCAGTTCTTC
TRBD2	TRBJ2-7	TRBV6-8	-	CASSYSEEREYPSEQYF	TGTGCCAGCAGTTACTCCGAAGAGCGGGAGTATCCTTCCGAGCAGTACTTC
TRBD1	TRBJ2-1	TRBV25-1	-	CASSDPRRDSLYNEQFF	TGTGCCAGCAGCGATCCCCGCCGGGACAGCCTCTACAATGAGCAGTTCTTC
-	TRBJ1-1	TRBV19	-	CASSINKRGEAFF	TGTGCCAGTAGTATAAACAAGAGGGGTGAAGCTTTCTTT
TRBD1	TRBJ2-2	TRBV20-1	few	CSARETGVHTGELFF	TGCAGTGCTAGGGAGACAGGGGTTCACACCGGGGAGCTGTTTTTT
-	TRBJ2-3	TRBV5-1	few	CASSTLSTDTQYF	TGCGCCAGCAGCACCCTTAGCACAGATACGCAGTATTTT
-	TRBJ2-3	TRBV9	-	CASSGSGYPTDTQYF	TGTGCCAGCAGCGGCTCCGGCTACCCCACAGATACGCAGTATTTT
-	TRBJ1-2	TRBV4-3	-	CASSQTERGYGYTF	TGCGCCAGCAGCCAGACCGAGAGGGGCTATGGCTACACCTTC
-	TRBJ2-3	TRBV20-1	few	CSASKLGADTQYF	TGCAGTGCTAGTAAATTGGGAGCAGATACGCAGTATTTT
TRBD2	TRBJ2-3	TRBV4-3	few	CASSQDSLAATDTQYF	TGCGCCAGCAGCCAAGACTCCCTAGCGGCAACAGATACGCAGTATTTT
-	TRBJ2-3	TRBV20-1	many	CSARGGDTQYF	TGCAGTGCTAGGGGGGGAGATACGCAGTATTTT
TRBD1	TRBJ1-2	TRBV20-1	many	CSARDPGQGGYTF	TGCAGTGCTAGAGATCCAGGACAGGGTGGCTACACCTTC
TRBD1	TRBJ1-2	TRBV29-1	few	CSVVDKGQGSWDYGYTF	TGCAGCGTTGTGGACAAAGGACAGGGGAGTTGGGACTATGGCTACACCTTC
TRBD1	TRBJ1-1	TRBV20-1	few	CSAPPGGAGQATEAFF	TGCAGTGCTCCTCCAGGGGGGGCAGGACAGGCCACTGAAGCTTTCTTT
TRBD1	TRBJ1-4	TRBV12-3/TRBV12-4	-	CASRPTGGREKLFF	TGTGCCAGCAGGCCCACAGGGGGCCGGGAAAAACTGTTTTTT
TRBD2	TRBJ2-1	TRBV9	few	CASSAARLAGGPMYNEQFF	TGTGCCAGCAGCGCGGCCCGTTTAGCGGGGGGGCCTATGTACAATGAGCAGTTCTTC
-	TRBJ2-5	TRBV29-1	-	CSVVAWQETQYF	TGCAGCGTTGTGGCGTGGCAAGAGACCCAGTACTTC
-	TRBJ2-2	TRBV5-1	-	CASSLLGGAGTGELFF	TGCGCCAGCAGCTTGTTGGGGGGCGCTGGCACCGGGGAGCTGTTTTTT
-	TRBJ2-7	TRBV20-1	few	CSARAGPREQYF	TGCAGTGCTAGAGCAGGGCCTCGGGAGCAGTACTTC
TRBD1	TRBJ2-3	TRBV7-2	-	CASSTGTGYSTDTQYF	TGTGCCAGCAGCACCGGGACAGGGTACAGCACAGATACGCAGTATTTT
-	TRBJ2-5	TRBV18	-	CASSRSTGNQETQYF	TGTGCCAGCTCACGTTCGACCGGGAACCAAGAGACCCAGTACTTC
-	TRBJ1-2	TRBV5-6	-	CASSLGRTNYGYTF	TGTGCCAGCAGCTTGGGGCGGACCAACTATGGCTACACCTTC
TRBD1	TRBJ2-7	TRBV25-1	-	CASSGSRGNYEQYF	TGTGCCAGCAGTGGATCCAGGGGGAACTACGAGCAGTACTTC
TRBD1	TRBJ1-1	TRBV5-5	few	CASSRQYAGQTNTEAFF	TGTGCCAGCAGCCGACAGTACGCGGGACAGACGAACACTGAAGCTTTCTTT
-	TRBJ2-1	TRBV6-1	few	CASSGQGVPIGNEQFF	TGTGCCAGCAGTGGTCAAGGGGTCCCCATCGGTAATGAGCAGTTCTTC
-	TRBJ2-7	TRBV2	many	CASRRDNFYEQYF	TGTGCCAGCAGACGGGACAATTTCTACGAGCAGTACTTC
TRBD2	TRBJ2-1	TRBV12-3/TRBV12-4	many	CASSRRGGVYNEQFF	TGTGCCAGCAGCCGGCGCGGGGGGGTCTACAATGAGCAGTTCTTC
-	TRBJ2-5	TRBV20-1	many	CSARTAQETQYF	TGCAGTGCGCGGACCGCACAAGAGACCCAGTACTTC
TRBD1	TRBJ2-3	TRBV20-1	-	CRAKGQGGPDTQYF	TGCAGAGCAAAGGGACAGGGGGGACCAGATACGCAGTATTTT
-	TRBJ2-7	TRBV6-5	few	CASSYTHSYEQYF	TGTGCCAGCAGTTACACGCACTCCTACGAGCAGTACTTC
-	TRBJ1-1	TRBV5-1	few	CASSLFTMNTEAFF	TGCGCCAGCAGCTTGTTCACTATGAACACTGAAGCTTTCTTT
TRBD2	TRBJ2-3	TRBV27	few	CASSLSASGRGDTQYF	TGTGCCAGCAGTTTATCCGCTAGCGGGAGAGGAGATACGCAGTATTTT
-	TRBJ1-3	TRBV19	few	CASRSGGTGNTIYF	TGTGCCAGTAGATCCGGAGGGACTGGAAACACCATATATTTT
-	TRBJ2-5	TRBV7-3	-	CASSFLASETQYF	TGTGCCAGCAGCTTTCTAGCGTCGGAGACCCAGTACTTC
TRBD2	TRBJ2-1	TRBV12-3/TRBV12-4	-	CASSFPGTSGYNEQFF	TGTGCCAGCAGTTTCCCCGGGACTAGCGGCTACAATGAGCAGTTCTTC
-	TRBJ1-1	TRBV19	few	CASSSGTMNTEAFF	TGTGCCAGTAGTTCCGGGACTATGAACACTGAAGCTTTCTTT
-	TRBJ2-1	TRBV7-9	-	CASSLRVTPYNEQFF	TGTGCCAGCAGCTTACGGGTTACCCCATACAATGAGCAGTTCTTC
-	TRBJ2-5	TRBV6-1	few	CASRKGGWETQYF	TGTGCCAGCAGAAAGGGGGGTTGGGAGACCCAGTACTTC
TRBD1	TRBJ1-6	TRBV6-1	-	CASSTEQGSYNSPLHF	TGTGCCAGCAGTACGGAACAGGGGTCCTATAATTCACCCCTCCACTTT
-	TRBJ1-6	TRBV5-1	-	CASSLDGFPYNSPLHF	TGCGCCAGCAGCTTGGATGGGTTCCCCTATAATTCACCCCTCCACTTT
-	TRBJ2-1	TRBV20-1	-	CSARTSGGGEQFF	TGCAGTGCCCGGACTAGTGGGGGCGGTGAGCAGTTCTTC
TRBD1	TRBJ1-3	TRBV6-1	many	CASSARDSRGNTIYF	TGTGCCAGCAGTGCCCGGGACAGTCGCGGAAACACCATATATTTT
-	TRBJ2-2	TRBV6-1	-	CASSLGRRNTGELFF	TGTGCCAGCAGTCTTGGGCGGAGGAACACCGGGGAGCTGTTTTTT
-	TRBJ1-4	TRBV7-9	-	CASSFAGDHVQLFF	TGTGCCAGCAGCTTCGCAGGGGACCATGTTCAACTGTTTTTT